This TCR beta chain was observed in a study of regulatory T cells in long-lasting Graves disease. Combining iRepertoire HTBI primers with Arm-PCR of CDR3 regions, the authors built TCR beta libraries. MiXCR, run by TCRdb on the multiplex PCR reads, gives a single entry per CDR3 protein. Counted here are fewer than 650,000 distinct CDR3 sequences, 16% occurring once; the ten biggest clones make up more than 10%. This clonotype was detected a few times. Indicated time point: newly diagnosed GD, antithyroid drugs for less than 3 months. With RNA extracted from PBMCs as input, the TCR library was made. A further study also used this sample, focusing on T cells in Graves' hyperthyroidism and ophthalmopathy. That study reports: When the TCR CDR3 underwent first-round RT-PCR, the HTBI primer set was used. The blood repertoire included most of the expanded thyroid clonotypes above 0.001.

The sequences come from peripheral blood mononuclear cells (PBMCs), collected at new diagnosis, from a patient treated with antithyroid drugs. The TCR originated in a man aged 18 to 30 with Graves disease.

CDR3 residues: CATSAPLYNEQFF. The CDR3 coding sequence is TGTGCCACCAGTGCGCCCCTCTACAATGAGCAGTTCTTC. The chain recombines TRBV24-1 with TRBJ2-1; D unclear. Trimming removed 5 bases at V and 3 bases at J, with 7 bases between. CDR3 length: 13 residues. CDR1 is KGHDR, CDR2 SFDVKD, per germline.